Each of the 8 T cell receptor beta chains below was sequenced from the same sample in a study of blood T cell repertoires in COVID-19. Assay used: immunoSEQ multiplex PCR; TCRdb lists only in-frame clones, some missing. This sample carries some 200,000 clones, over 70% of them seen once, and the ten largest clones take 4.5% to 7%. The source material was peripheral blood. These receptors were collected from a woman between 65 and 79 years old with acute or convalescent COVID-19.

The V and J genes are TRBV25-1 and TRBJ2-1, with D perhaps TRBD2 (7 bases). Trimming took off 3 bases at V and 7 bases at J, with 16 bases between the two ends. In germline, CDR1 is MGHDK, CDR2 SYGVNS. The CDR3 contains 15 residues. CDR3 protein: CASSDWGARGNEQFF. The CDR3 DNA follows: TGTGCCAGCAGTGATTGGGGGGCGCGGGGGAATGAGCAGTTCTTC.

This chain links TRBV28 with TRBJ2-7; TRBD1 matches 8 bases. The CDR3 has 14 amino acids. Looked up from germline, CDR1 is MDHEN and CDR2 is SYDVKM. V lost 7 bases to trimming and J lost 0 bases; unmatched junction nucleotides: 5. The CDR3 region is CASTPGQVSYEQYF. The CDR3 region has the DNA TGTGCCAGCACCCCGGGACAGGTCTCCTACGAGCAGTACTTC.

The CDR3 loop is CASSFTGSQPQHF. For the CDR3, the DNA is TGTGCCAGCAGCTTTACAGGGAGTCAGCCCCAGCATTTT. The J gene is TRBJ1-5, the V gene TRBV11-2; D might be TRBD1 (6 bases). CDR3 length: 13 residues. Trimming removed 3 bases at V and 6 bases at J, with 9 bases between. Germline assignment: CDR1 SGHAT and CDR2 FQNNGV.

The V gene is TRBV5-5, the J gene TRBJ1-5, with 8 positions matching TRBD1. CDR1 is SGHKS, CDR2 YYEKEE, per germline (reference sequence). The CDR3 is made up of 14 amino acids. Trimming removed 3 bases from V and 6 bases from J; junction bases left unmatched: 5. CDR3 nucleotide sequence: TGTGCCAGCAGCTCCGGACAGGGAGGTCAGCCCCAGCATTTT. As protein: CASSSGQGGQPQHF.

V usage is TRBV28 and J usage is TRBJ2-7, with 9 bases matching TRBD2. With V trimmed by 7 bases and J by 1 base, 11 bases remained unmatched. The CDR3 consists of 16 residues. Germline lookup yields CDR1 MDHEN and CDR2 SYDVKM. The CDR3 nucleotides read TGTGCCAGCACCGGCCTCGGGCGGGAGGGTTCCTACGAGCAGTACTTC. Protein product: CASTGLGREGSYEQYF.

V usage is TRBV4-2 and J usage is TRBJ2-5; 11 bases map to TRBD2. V trimming: 0 bases; J trimming: 6 bases; junction bases outside the gene matches: 6. Germline assignment: CDR1 LGHNA and CDR2 YNFKEQ. The CDR3 runs to 16 residues. In DNA form, the CDR3 reads TGTGCCAGCAGCCAAGATCTAGCGGGAGGTCAACAGACCCAGTACTTC. Residues: CASSQDLAGGQQTQYF.

The V and J genes are TRBV19 and TRBJ1-1; D is unclear. V lost 7 bases and J 1 base, leaving 10 bases between the germline ends. Germline CDR1 and CDR2: LNHDA and SQIVND (reference sequence). The CDR3 spans 13 residues. This chain's CDR3 is CASKLSENTEAFF. In DNA form, the CDR3 reads TGTGCCAGTAAGTTAAGCGAGAACACTGAAGCTTTCTTT.

V is TRBV6-5 and J is TRBJ1-2; 10 bases are shared with TRBD1. The V gene end was trimmed by 7 bases and the J gene end by 7 bases; junction bases not matched to a gene: 9. The germline gives CDR1 MNHEY, CDR2 SVGAGI. This CDR3 region has 14 residues. The CDR3 DNA follows: TGTGCCAGCATCCCGACAGGGGGCAAAGGTGGCTACACCTTC. This sequence encodes CASIPTGGKGGYTF.